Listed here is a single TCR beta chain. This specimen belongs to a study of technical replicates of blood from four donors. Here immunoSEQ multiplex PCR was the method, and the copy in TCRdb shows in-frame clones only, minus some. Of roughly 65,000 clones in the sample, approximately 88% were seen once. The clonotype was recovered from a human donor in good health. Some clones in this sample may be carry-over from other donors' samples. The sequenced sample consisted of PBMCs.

CDR3 nucleotide sequence: TGCGCCAGCAGAGGGGGCGAGGGCACAGATACGCAGTATTTT. Translation gives CASRGGEGTDTQYF. The chain joins TRBV10-1 to TRBJ2-3, with 7 bases matching TRBD1. The CDR3 consists of 14 residues. Germline V CDR1 and CDR2: WNHNN, SYGVQD (reference sequence). The V and J ends lost 6 bases and 1 base, in that order; junction bases with no gene match: 4.